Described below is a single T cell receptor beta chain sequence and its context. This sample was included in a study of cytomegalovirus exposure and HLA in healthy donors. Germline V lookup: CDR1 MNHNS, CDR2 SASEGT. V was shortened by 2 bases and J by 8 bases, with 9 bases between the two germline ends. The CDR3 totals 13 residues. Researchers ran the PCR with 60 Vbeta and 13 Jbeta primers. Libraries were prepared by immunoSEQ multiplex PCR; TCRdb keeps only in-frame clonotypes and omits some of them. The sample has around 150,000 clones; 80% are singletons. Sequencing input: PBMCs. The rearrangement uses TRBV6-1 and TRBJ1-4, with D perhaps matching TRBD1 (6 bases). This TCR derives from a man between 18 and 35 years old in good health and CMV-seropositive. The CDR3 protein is CASSERGGEKLFF. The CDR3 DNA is TGTGCCAGCAGTGAACGAGGGGGAGAAAAACTGTTTTTT.